This entry lists 8 T cell receptor beta chains sequenced from one sample in a study of blood T cell repertoires in COVID-19. Produced via immunoSEQ multiplex PCR; TCRdb's table is partial and in-frame only. Among 150,000 or so clones, about 90% were seen once, and the ten largest hold 0.45% to 0.65%. Source material: peripheral blood. These receptors all come from a man aged 45 to 65 with acute or convalescent COVID-19.

This sequence joins TRBV9 and TRBJ1-1, with TRBD1 matching 8 bases. CDR3 size: 15 residues. The germline V gene has CDR1 SGDLS and CDR2 YYNGEE. The V gene end was trimmed by 0 bases and the J gene end by 1 base; junction bases not matched to a gene: 2. This CDR3 is CASSVGGTGNTEAFF. DNA for the CDR3: TGTGCCAGCAGCGTAGGGGGGACAGGGAACACTGAAGCTTTCTTT.

This chain connects TRBV24-1 to TRBJ2-1; 7 bases agree with TRBD2. The V gene's germline CDR1 is KGHDR and CDR2 SFDVKD. The CDR3 is made up of 15 amino acids. V shed 4 bases and J 0 bases; nucleotides not matched to a gene: 2. The CDR3 sequence: CATSEPSGSYNEQFF. The DNA for the CDR3 is TGTGCCACCAGTGAGCCTAGCGGCTCCTACAATGAGCAGTTCTTC.

The chain combines TRBV5-1 with TRBJ1-6; possible D gene TRBD1, 5 bases. Germline V gene sequence: CDR1 SGHRS, CDR2 YFSETQ. V was shortened by 5 bases and J by 7 bases, with 13 bases between the two germline ends. The length of the CDR3 is 14 residues. In nucleotides, the CDR3 is TGCGCCAGCAGTACGGGACTCACGAATTCACCCCTCCACTTT. Protein sequence: CASSTGLTNSPLHF.

Worth noting for this clone: The sample contains more than one DNA sequence encoding this CDR3. The V and J genes are TRBV10-1 and TRBJ1-1; TRBD1 matches at 7 bases. CDR1 and CDR2 (germline): WNHNN, SYGVQD (reference sequence). There are 13 residues in the CDR3. J was trimmed by 0 bases and V by 7 bases; bases with no gene match: 2. The CDR3 bases are TGCGCCAGCAAAGGGGGCTTGAACACTGAAGCTTTCTTT. Translating it yields CASKGGLNTEAFF.

The CDR3 spells CASSQGRGLDTQYF. The DNA for the CDR3 is TGCGCCAGCAGCCAAGGCCGCGGCCTAGATACGCAGTATTTT. V gene TRBV4-3 combines with J gene TRBJ2-3, with D unresolved. The germline V gene has CDR1 LGHNA and CDR2 YSLEER. V was pared by 1 base and J by 5 bases, with 10 bases between. The CDR3 is 14 residues long.

As DNA, the CDR3 is TGCGCCAGCAGCTTGGATGGGCCGCGGAACACTGAAGCTTTCTTT. It specifies CASSLDGPRNTEAFF. V is TRBV5-1 and J is TRBJ1-1; the D is unclear. This CDR3 is built from 15 residues. The germline gives CDR1 SGHRS, CDR2 YFSETQ. V was clipped by 0 bases and J by 1 base, with 10 bases between them.

The chain carries TRBV6-5 and TRBJ1-5; 7 bases are shared with TRBD1. Germline V gene lookup returns CDR1 MNHEY and CDR2 SVGAGI. Germline trimming cut 6 bases from V and 2 bases from J; bases unmatched to any gene: 7. The CDR3 spans 15 residues. CDR3 sequence (DNA): TGTGCCAGCAGCCCGACAGGGCAGGGCAATCAGCCCCAGCATTTT. Translation gives CASSPTGQGNQPQHF.

The J gene is TRBJ1-1, the V gene TRBV5-1; 9 bases match TRBD1. CDR3 length equals 15 residues. Germline trimming cut 4 bases from V and 1 base from J; bases unmatched to any gene: 5. Germline lookup yields CDR1 SGHRS and CDR2 YFSETQ. CDR3 protein: CASSPGQGPNTEAFF. Written as DNA, the CDR3 is TGCGCCAGCAGCCCGGGACAGGGACCGAACACTGAAGCTTTCTTT.